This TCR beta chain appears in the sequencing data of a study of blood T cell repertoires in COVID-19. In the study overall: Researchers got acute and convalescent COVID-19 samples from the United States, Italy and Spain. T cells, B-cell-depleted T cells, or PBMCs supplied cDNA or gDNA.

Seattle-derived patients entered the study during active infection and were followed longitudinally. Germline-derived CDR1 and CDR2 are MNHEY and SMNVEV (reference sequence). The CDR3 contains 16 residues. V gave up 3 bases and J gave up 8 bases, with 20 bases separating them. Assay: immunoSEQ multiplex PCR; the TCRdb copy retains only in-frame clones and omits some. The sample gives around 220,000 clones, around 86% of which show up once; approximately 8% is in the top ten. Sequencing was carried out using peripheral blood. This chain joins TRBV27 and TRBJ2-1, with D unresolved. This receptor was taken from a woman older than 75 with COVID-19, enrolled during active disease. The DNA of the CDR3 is TGTGCCAGCAGTTTTACAGCCAAATGGGCCTTCGATGAGCAGTTCTTC. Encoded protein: CASSFTAKWAFDEQFF.